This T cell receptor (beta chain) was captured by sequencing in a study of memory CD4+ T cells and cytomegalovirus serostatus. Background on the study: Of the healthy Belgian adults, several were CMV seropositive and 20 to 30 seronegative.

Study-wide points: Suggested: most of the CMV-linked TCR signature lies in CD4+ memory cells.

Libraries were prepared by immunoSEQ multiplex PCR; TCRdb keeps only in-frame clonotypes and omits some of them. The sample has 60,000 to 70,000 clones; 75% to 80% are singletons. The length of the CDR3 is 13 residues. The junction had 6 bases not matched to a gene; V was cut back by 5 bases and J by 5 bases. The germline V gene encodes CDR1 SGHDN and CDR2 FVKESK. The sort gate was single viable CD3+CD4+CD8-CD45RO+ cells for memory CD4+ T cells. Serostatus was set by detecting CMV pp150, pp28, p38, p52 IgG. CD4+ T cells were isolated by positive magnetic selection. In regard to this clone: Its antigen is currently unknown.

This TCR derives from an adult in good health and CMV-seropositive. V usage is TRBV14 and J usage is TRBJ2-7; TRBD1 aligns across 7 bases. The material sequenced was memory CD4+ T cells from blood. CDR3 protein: CASSTTGVNEQYF. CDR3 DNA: TGTGCCAGCAGCACCACAGGGGTCAACGAGCAGTACTTC.